The present T cell receptor (beta chain) was sequenced within a study of tumor-infiltrating lymphocytes in primary liver carcinoma. In the study overall: Those sampled were patients whose primary liver carcinoma was treated by surgical resection. The patients comprised men and women between the ages of 30 and 69 years. Broader study findings: The difference in top-250-clone fraction between tumors and blood was significant, favoring tumors (p = 0.039). Bulk samples went unsorted, so CD4+ and CD8+ repertoires were not compared.

Germline DNA was also extracted, and blood RNA derived from unsorted whole blood. This clonotype came up a few times. Its antigen remains unknown. V dropped 4 bases and J dropped 1 base, with 8 bases sitting between them. The CDR3 length is 13 residues. CDR1 is SGHRS and CDR2 is YFSETQ in the germline V gene. The investigators made TCR beta cDNA from around 530 ng total RNA, using a constant-region primer. Three-round nested multiplex PCR performed with slightly modified ARM-PCR produced the TCR beta libraries. For around 11 cycles apiece, the opening two PCR rounds ran with TRBV1-TRBV30 forward primers and a C-beta reverse primer. TCRdb reprocessed the multiplex PCR reads with MiXCR, giving one entry per CDR3 protein. The sample includes 330,000 or so distinct CDR3 sequences, about two thirds of them seen just once.

This TCR was recovered from a middle-aged man with primary liver carcinoma and hepatitis B virus infection. V gene TRBV5-1 combines with J gene TRBJ2-5; D is uncertain. The specimen sequenced was peripheral blood. The DNA of the CDR3 is TGCGCCAGCAGCCATGACGGCCAAGAGACCCAGTACTTC. As protein: CASSHDGQETQYF. Variable domain in full (rest from reference TRBV5-1 and TRBJ2-5): KAGVTQTPRYLIKTRGQQVTLSCSPISGHRSVSWYQQTPGQGLQFLFEYFSETQRNKGNFPGRFSGRQFSNSRSEMNVSTLELGDSALYLCASSHDGQETQYFGPGTRLLVL.